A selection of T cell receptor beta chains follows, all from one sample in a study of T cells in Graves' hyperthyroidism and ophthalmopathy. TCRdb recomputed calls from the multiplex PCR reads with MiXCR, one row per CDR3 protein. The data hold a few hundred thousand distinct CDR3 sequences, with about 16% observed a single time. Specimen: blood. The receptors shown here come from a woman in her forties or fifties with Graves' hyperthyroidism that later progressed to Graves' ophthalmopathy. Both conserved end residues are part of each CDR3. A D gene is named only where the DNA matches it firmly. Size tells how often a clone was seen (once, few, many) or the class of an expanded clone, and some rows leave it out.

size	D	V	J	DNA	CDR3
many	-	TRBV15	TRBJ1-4	TGTGCCACCAGCAGAGATAAGGGCAACGGCGAAAAACTGTTTTTT	CATSRDKGNGEKLFF
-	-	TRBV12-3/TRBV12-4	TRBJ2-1	TGTGCCAGTTTGGAGGACTTGAGGAATGAGCAGTTCTTC	CASLEDLRNEQFF
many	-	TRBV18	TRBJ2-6	TGTGCCAGCTCACCACGTCCACTTCGCAACGTCCTGACTTTC	CASSPRPLRNVLTF
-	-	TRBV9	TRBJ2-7	TGTGCCAGCAGCGTAGGAGCGGATATATCCTACGAGCAGTACTTC	CASSVGADISYEQYF
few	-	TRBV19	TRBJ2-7	TGTGCCAGTAGTCGACGGGGACTCTCCTACGAGCAGTACTTC	CASSRRGLSYEQYF
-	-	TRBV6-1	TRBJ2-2	TGTGCCAGCAGTGACCTTTGGGGGGCCGGCGGGGAGCTGTTTTTT	CASSDLWGAGGELFF
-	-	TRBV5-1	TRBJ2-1	TGCGCCAGCAGCTTGGAAGCGGCCCCCGAGCAGTTCTTC	CASSLEAAPEQFF
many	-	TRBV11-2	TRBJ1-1	TGTGCCAGCAGCCCCACCCGGCGAAGTGAAGCTTTCTTT	CASSPTRRSEAFF
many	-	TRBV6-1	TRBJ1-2	TGTGCCAGCAGTACGAGGGCAGGGAAGGATGGCTACACCTTC	CASSTRAGKDGYTF
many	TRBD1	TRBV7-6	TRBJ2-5	TGTGCCAGCAGCCGGCGGGGACAGGGGGGGGGAGAGACCCAGTACTTC	CASSRRGQGGGETQYF
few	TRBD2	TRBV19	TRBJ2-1	TGTGCCAGTAGTATAGAAGGGTCCCTAGCGGGATATTACAATGAGCAGTTCTTC	CASSIEGSLAGYYNEQFF
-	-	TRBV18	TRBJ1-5	TGTGCCAGCTCACCACCTCGGCAGGGGAGTCAGCCCCAGCATTTT	CASSPPRQGSQPQHF
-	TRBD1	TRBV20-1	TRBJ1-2	TGCAGTGCACCGGACAGGGACTATGGCTACACCTTC	CSAPDRDYGYTF
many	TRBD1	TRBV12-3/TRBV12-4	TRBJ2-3	TGTGCCAGCACGGACAGGTCCACAGATACGCAGTATTTT	CASTDRSTDTQYF
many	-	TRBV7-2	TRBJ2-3	TGTGCCAGCAGCTTAGGGCTAGCCCACACCACAGATACGCAGTATTTT	CASSLGLAHTTDTQYF
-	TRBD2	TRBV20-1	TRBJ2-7	TGCAGTGCTTGTACTAGCGGGAAGGGCGAGCAGTACTTC	CSACTSGKGEQYF
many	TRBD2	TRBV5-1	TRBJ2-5	TGCGCCAGCAGCTTGGGGACTAGCGGGGAGGCCTCACAAGAGACCCAGTACTTC	CASSLGTSGEASQETQYF
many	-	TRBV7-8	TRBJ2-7	TGTGCCAGCAGCTTCCCGGGTGAGGAGCAGTACTTC	CASSFPGEEQYF
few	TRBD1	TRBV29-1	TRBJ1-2	TGCAGCGCCGACGCCGGGGGGCTACAGGGGGGAGGTGGCTACACCTTC	CSADAGGLQGGGGYTF
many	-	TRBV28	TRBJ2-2	TGTGCCAGCAGTTTATCAGGGACGTGGGACACCGGGGAGCTGTTTTTT	CASSLSGTWDTGELFF
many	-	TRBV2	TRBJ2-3	TGTGCCAGCAGTGAAGGGTTGGGCTCAGATACGCAGTATTTT	CASSEGLGSDTQYF
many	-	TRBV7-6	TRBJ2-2	TGTGCCAGCAGCTTAGTCCAGGGGGGCACCGGGGAGCTGTTTTTT	CASSLVQGGTGELFF
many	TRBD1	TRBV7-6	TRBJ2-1	TGTGCCAGCAGCTTAGTGGGACAGTACAATGAGCAGTTCTTC	CASSLVGQYNEQFF
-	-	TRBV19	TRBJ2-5	TGTGCCAGTAGTATGTTGGTGGGGACGATTCAAGAGACCCAGTACTTC	CASSMLVGTIQETQYF
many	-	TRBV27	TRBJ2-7	TGTGCCAGCAGTGGCCCCGTCGAGCAGTACTTC	CASSGPVEQYF
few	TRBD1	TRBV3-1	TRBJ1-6	TGTGCCAGCAGCCAGTTGGATCCAACCGGGACAGGGTACTCCTATAATTCACCCCTCCACTTT	CASSQLDPTGTGYSYNSPLHF
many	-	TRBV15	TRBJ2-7	TGTGCCACCAGCAGAGATGGCGCGAACTCCTACTTC	CATSRDGANSYF
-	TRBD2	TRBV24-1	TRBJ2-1	TGTGCCACCAGTGACCCAAGGACTAGTAGCTCCTACAATGAGCAGTTCTTC	CATSDPRTSSSYNEQFF
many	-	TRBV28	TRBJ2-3	TGTGCCAGCACGCTGGCAGATACGCAGTATTTT	CASTLADTQYF
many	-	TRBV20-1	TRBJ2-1	TGCAGTGCTAGAGAGGGGGGAAATCGAATTGAGCAGTTCTTC	CSAREGGNRIEQFF
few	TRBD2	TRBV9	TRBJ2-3	TGTGCCAGCAGCGTAGCTCCTCTAGCGGAGAGCACAGATACGCAGTATTTT	CASSVAPLAESTDTQYF
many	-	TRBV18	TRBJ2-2	TGTGCCAGCTCACCCGCCCGACCAGGGCTCACCGGGGAGCTGTTTTTT	CASSPARPGLTGELFF
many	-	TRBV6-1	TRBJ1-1	TGTGCCAGCTCTAAAGGGATTGTGATAGGCGGGAACACTGAAGCTTTCTTT	CASSKGIVIGGNTEAFF
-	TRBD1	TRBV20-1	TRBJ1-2	TGCAGTGCCGCCGGGACAGGGGGCGCGAGTCTGGATGGCTACACCTTC	CSAAGTGGASLDGYTF
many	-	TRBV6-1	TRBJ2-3	TGTGCCAGCAGAGTCGGGTTCACAGATACGCAGTATTTT	CASRVGFTDTQYF
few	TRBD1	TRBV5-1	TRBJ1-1	TGCGCCAGCAGCATTAGGGACAGGGGGTTATTGAACACTGAAGCTTTCTTT	CASSIRDRGLLNTEAFF
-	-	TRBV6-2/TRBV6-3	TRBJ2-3	TGTGCCAGCAGTTACGGGTGGGCTAACACAGATACGCAGTATTTT	CASSYGWANTDTQYF
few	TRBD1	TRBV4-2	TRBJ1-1	TGTGCCAGCAGCCGCGGGACAGTGAACACTGAAGCTTTCTTT	CASSRGTVNTEAFF
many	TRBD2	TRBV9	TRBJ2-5	TGTGCCAGCAGCGTATCTAGCGGGAGTGAGACCCAGTACTTC	CASSVSSGSETQYF
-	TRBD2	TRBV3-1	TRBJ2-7	TGTGCCAGCAGCCACCCGGTTAGCGGGAGCTACGAGCAGTACTTC	CASSHPVSGSYEQYF
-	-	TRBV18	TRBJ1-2	TGTGCCAGCTCACCCTCAAGCCCCGGGGACTATGGCTACACCTTC	CASSPSSPGDYGYTF
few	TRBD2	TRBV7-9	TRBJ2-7	TGTGCCAGCAGCTTAGCAGGTTTAGCGGGAGGGCCCATGTCCTACGAGCAGTACTTC	CASSLAGLAGGPMSYEQYF